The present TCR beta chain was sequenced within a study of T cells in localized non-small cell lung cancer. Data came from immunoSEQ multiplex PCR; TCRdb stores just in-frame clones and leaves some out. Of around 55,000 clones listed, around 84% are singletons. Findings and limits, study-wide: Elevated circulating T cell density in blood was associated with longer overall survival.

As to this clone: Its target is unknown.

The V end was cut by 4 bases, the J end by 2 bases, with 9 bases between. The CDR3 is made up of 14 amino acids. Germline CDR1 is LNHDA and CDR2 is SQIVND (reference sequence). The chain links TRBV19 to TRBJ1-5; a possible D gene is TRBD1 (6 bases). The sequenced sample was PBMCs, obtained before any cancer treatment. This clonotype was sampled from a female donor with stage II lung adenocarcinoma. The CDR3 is CASSRTERNQPQHF. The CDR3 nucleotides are TGTGCCAGTAGTAGGACAGAGCGCAATCAGCCCCAGCATTTT.